This paragraph covers one T cell receptor beta chain sequence. Its target is unknown. The sample originates from a study of PD-1 blockade in classical Hodgkin lymphoma. Study conclusions and caveats: Nivolumab initiation under 1 year post-ASCT meant exclusion.

V was cut by 0 bases and J by 6 bases, with 14 bases left in between. Germline assignment: CDR1 LGHNA and CDR2 YSLEER. CDR3 length equals 16 residues. Clones were sequenced by immunoSEQ multiplex PCR, and TCRdb holds only the in-frame ones, with some missing. The sample yields over 15,000 clones, around 75% seen once. Time point meaning: cycle 4 day 1 (C4D1), after more than five weeks of nivolumab. Every patient experienced relapse after autologous stem cell transplantation, and brentuximab vedotin exposure varied. CD4+ T cells were purified from thawed PBMCs by negative selection. The V gene is TRBV4-3, the J gene TRBJ1-4, with a weak D call TRBD1 (5 bases). Source: CD4+ T cells from blood, taken before the fourth cycle of nivolumab. The receptor was isolated from a human donor with classical Hodgkin lymphoma. CDR3: CASSQDWTRYHEKLFF. The CDR3 nucleotides read TGCGCCAGCAGCCAAGATTGGACACGGTACCATGAAAAACTGTTTTTT.